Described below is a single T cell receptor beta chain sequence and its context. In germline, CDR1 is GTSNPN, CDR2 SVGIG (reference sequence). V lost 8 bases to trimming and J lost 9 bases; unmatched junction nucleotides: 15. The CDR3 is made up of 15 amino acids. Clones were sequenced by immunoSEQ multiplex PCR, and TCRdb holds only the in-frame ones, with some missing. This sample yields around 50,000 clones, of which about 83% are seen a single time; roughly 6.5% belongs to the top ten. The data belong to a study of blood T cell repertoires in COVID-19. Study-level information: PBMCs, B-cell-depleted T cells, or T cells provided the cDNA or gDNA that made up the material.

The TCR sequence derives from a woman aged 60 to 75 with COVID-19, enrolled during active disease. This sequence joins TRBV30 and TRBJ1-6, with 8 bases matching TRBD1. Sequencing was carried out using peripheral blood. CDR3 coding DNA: TGTGCCCAGCAAACCCAGGGGGCGTTCGGTTCACCCCTCCACTTT. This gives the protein CAQQTQGAFGSPLHF.